These T cell receptor beta chains were read from a single sample in a study of blood T cell repertoires in COVID-19. Only in-frame clones appear in the TCRdb table, and some are missing; sequencing was by immunoSEQ multiplex PCR. Among fewer than 600,000 clones listed, approximately 88% were seen once. The material sequenced was PBMCs or T cells enriched from blood (not recorded which). Source of these receptors: a woman in her 40s who had recovered from COVID-19. CDR3s include the opening cysteine and the closing phenylalanine or tryptophan. D genes are given only for firm matches. Clone size is given for some rows only: seen once, a few or many times, or a class if the clone is expanded.

V: TRBV4-1
size: NA
J: TRBJ1-4
D: NA
CDR3: CASSQRQVINEKLFF
DNA: TGCGCCAGCAGCCAGCGACAGGTTATTAATGAAAAACTGTTTTTT

V: TRBV27
size: NA
J: TRBJ2-7
D: TRBD2
CDR3: CASSPRTSGTVEQYF
DNA: TGTGCCAGCAGCCCTCGGACTAGCGGGACGGTCGAGCAGTACTTC

V: TRBV7-2
size: many
J: TRBJ1-3
D: NA
CDR3: CASSIDRSSSGNTIYF
DNA: TGTGCCAGCAGCATCGACAGAAGCTCATCTGGAAACACCATATATTTT

V: TRBV10-2
size: NA
J: TRBJ1-5
D: TRBD1
CDR3: CASSGQGSNQPQHF
DNA: TGCGCCAGCAGTGGACAGGGTAGCAATCAGCCCCAGCATTTT

V: TRBV7-8
size: NA
J: TRBJ1-2
D: TRBD1
CDR3: CASSLMTGTSLGYTF
DNA: TGTGCCAGCAGCTTGATGACAGGGACTTCCCTTGGCTACACCTTC

V: TRBV18
size: NA
J: TRBJ2-3
D: TRBD1
CDR3: CASSPTQGGTDTQYF
DNA: TGTGCCAGCTCACCGACACAGGGGGGCACAGATACGCAGTATTTT

V: TRBV7-2
size: NA
J: TRBJ2-2
D: TRBD2
CDR3: CASSLTSGDTGELFF
DNA: TGTGCCAGCAGCTTGACTAGCGGTGACACCGGGGAGCTGTTTTTT

V: TRBV2
size: NA
J: TRBJ2-5
D: TRBD2
CDR3: CASSGTSGEGAQYF
DNA: TGTGCCAGCAGTGGGACTAGCGGGGAGGGGGCCCAGTACTTC

V: TRBV6-2/TRBV6-3
size: NA
J: TRBJ2-5
D: NA
CDR3: CASSYRLVRETQYF
DNA: TGTGCCAGCAGTTACCGGTTAGTCCGAGAGACCCAGTACTTC

V: TRBV5-1
size: NA
J: TRBJ1-1
D: TRBD1
CDR3: CASSLEQGGTEAFF
DNA: TGCGCCAGCAGCTTGGAGCAGGGGGGCACTGAAGCTTTCTTT

V: TRBV6-5
size: few
J: TRBJ1-2
D: NA
CDR3: CASSYQGGGRDGYTF
DNA: TGTGCCAGCAGTTACCAGGGAGGGGGAAGAGACGGCTACACCTTC

V: TRBV14
size: NA
J: TRBJ2-2
D: NA
CDR3: CASSQGGWNTGELFF
DNA: TGTGCCAGCAGCCAAGGGGGCTGGAACACCGGGGAGCTGTTTTTT

V: TRBV20-1
size: NA
J: TRBJ2-2
D: NA
CDR3: CSASKTGFGELFF
DNA: TGCAGTGCTAGTAAAACAGGGTTTGGGGAGCTGTTTTTT

V: TRBV24-1
size: NA
J: TRBJ2-3
D: TRBD2
CDR3: CATSDSRTAGVNPSTDTQYF
DNA: TGTGCCACCAGTGATTCCAGAACAGCGGGAGTAAACCCTAGCACAGATACGCAGTATTTT

V: TRBV10-1
size: NA
J: TRBJ1-1
D: TRBD1
CDR3: CASSKGQGNTEAFF
DNA: TGCGCCAGCTCTAAGGGACAGGGGAACACTGAAGCTTTCTTT

V: TRBV18
size: NA
J: TRBJ2-1
D: TRBD2
CDR3: CASSWTETSGMGRNEQFF
DNA: TGTGCCAGCTCTTGGACAGAAACTAGCGGGATGGGAAGGAATGAGCAGTTCTTC

V: TRBV15
size: NA
J: TRBJ1-5
D: TRBD1
CDR3: CATSRRQGEGQPQHF
DNA: TGTGCCACCAGCAGACGACAGGGCGAGGGACAGCCCCAGCATTTT

V: TRBV11-2
size: NA
J: TRBJ2-7
D: NA
CDR3: CASSFQGFEQYF
DNA: TGTGCCAGCAGCTTCCAGGGATTCGAGCAGTACTTC

V: TRBV7-2
size: NA
J: TRBJ2-7
D: TRBD2
CDR3: CASSGLGLAAYEQYF
DNA: TGTGCCAGCAGCGGACTGGGACTAGCGGCTTACGAGCAGTACTTC

V: TRBV5-6
size: NA
J: TRBJ2-1
D: NA
CDR3: CASSSSRDGEQFF
DNA: TGTGCCAGCAGCTCGTCGCGGGACGGCGAGCAGTTCTTC

V: TRBV6-2/TRBV6-3
size: NA
J: TRBJ1-1
D: TRBD1
CDR3: CASSEDRVTDTEAFF
DNA: TGTGCCAGCAGTGAGGACAGGGTTACAGATACTGAAGCTTTCTTT

V: TRBV19
size: NA
J: TRBJ2-4
D: NA
CDR3: CASSTRGYLAKNIQYF
DNA: TGTGCCAGTAGTACCAGGGGTTACCTGGCCAAAAACATTCAGTACTTC

V: TRBV2
size: NA
J: TRBJ2-1
D: TRBD1
CDR3: CASRKLPDRGNEQFF
DNA: TGTGCCAGCAGGAAGCTCCCGGACAGGGGCAATGAGCAGTTCTTC

V: TRBV12-3/TRBV12-4
size: NA
J: TRBJ1-1
D: NA
CDR3: CASSLAQMAAFF
DNA: TGTGCCAGCAGTTTGGCACAGATGGCAGCTTTCTTT

V: TRBV14
size: NA
J: TRBJ1-1
D: NA
CDR3: CASSLMGYTEAFF
DNA: TGTGCCAGCAGCCTCATGGGCTACACTGAAGCTTTCTTT

V: TRBV4-1
size: NA
J: TRBJ2-3
D: NA
CDR3: CASSQDGGGFADTQYF
DNA: TGCGCCAGCAGCCAAGACGGGGGTGGGTTCGCAGATACGCAGTATTTT

V: TRBV9
size: NA
J: TRBJ1-1
D: NA
CDR3: CASSVGAGANFEAFF
DNA: TGTGCCAGCAGCGTAGGGGCAGGGGCTAATTTTGAAGCTTTCTTT